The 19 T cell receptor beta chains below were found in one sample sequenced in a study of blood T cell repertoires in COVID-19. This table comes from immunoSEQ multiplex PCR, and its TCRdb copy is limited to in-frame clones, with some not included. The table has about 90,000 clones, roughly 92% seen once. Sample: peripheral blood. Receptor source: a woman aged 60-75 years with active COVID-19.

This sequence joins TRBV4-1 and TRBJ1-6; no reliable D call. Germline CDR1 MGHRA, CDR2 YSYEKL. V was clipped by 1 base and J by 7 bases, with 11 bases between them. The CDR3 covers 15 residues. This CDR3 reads CASSQVTDVNSPLHF. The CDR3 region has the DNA TGCGCCAGCAGCCAAGTCACAGATGTGAATTCACCCCTCCACTTT.

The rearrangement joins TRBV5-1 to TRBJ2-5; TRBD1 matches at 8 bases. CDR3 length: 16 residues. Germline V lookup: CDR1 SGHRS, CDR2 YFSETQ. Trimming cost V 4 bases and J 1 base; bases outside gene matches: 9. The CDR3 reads CASSQDRADFQETQYF. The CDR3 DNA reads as TGCGCCAGCAGCCAGGACAGGGCGGATTTCCAAGAGACCCAGTACTTC.

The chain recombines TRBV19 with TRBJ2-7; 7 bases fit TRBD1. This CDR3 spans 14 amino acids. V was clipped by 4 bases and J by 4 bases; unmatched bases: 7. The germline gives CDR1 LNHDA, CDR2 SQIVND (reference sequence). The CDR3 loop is CASSNYRGWYEQYF. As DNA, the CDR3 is TGTGCCAGTAGTAACTACAGGGGTTGGTACGAGCAGTACTTC. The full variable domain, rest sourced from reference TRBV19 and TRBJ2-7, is DGGITQSPKYLFRKEGQNVTLSCEQNLNHDAMYWYRQDPGQGLRLIYYSQIVNDFQKGDIAEGYSVSREKKESFPLTVTSAQKNPTAFYLCASSNYRGWYEQYFGPGTRLTVT.

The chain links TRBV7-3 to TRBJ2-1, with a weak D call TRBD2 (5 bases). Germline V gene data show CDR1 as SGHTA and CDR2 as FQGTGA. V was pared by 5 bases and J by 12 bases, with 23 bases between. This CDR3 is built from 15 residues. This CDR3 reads CASSPGGLDRAGQFF. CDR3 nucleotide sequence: TGTGCCAGCAGCCCGGGCGGACTGGACCGGGCGGGGCAGTTCTTC.

Here the CDR3 reads CSVRTDLNTEAFF. DNA for the CDR3: TGCAGCGTCCGGACAGACCTGAACACTGAAGCTTTCTTT. V usage is TRBV29-1 and J usage is TRBJ1-1; TRBD1 might be the D (6 bases). CDR3 length equals 13 residues. The germline CDR1 and CDR2 sequences are SQVTM and ANQGSEA. Trimming removed 6 bases from V and 0 bases from J, with 11 bases in between.

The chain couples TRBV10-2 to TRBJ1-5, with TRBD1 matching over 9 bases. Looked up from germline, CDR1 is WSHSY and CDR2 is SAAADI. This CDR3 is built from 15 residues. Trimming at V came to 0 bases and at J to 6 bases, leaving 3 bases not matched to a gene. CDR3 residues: CASSESQGAFQPQHF. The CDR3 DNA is TGCGCCAGCAGTGAGTCACAGGGGGCATTTCAGCCCCAGCATTTT.

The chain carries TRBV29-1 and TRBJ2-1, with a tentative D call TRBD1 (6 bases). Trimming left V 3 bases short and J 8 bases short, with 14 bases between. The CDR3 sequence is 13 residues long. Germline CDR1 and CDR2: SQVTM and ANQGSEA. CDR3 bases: TGCAGCGTTGACAGGGGCATAAGTGATGAGCAGTTCTTC. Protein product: CSVDRGISDEQFF.

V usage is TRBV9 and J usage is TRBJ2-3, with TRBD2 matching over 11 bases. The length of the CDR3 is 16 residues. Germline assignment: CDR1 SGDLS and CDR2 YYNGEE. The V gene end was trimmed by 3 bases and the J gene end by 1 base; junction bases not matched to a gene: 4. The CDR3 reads CASSEISGGGTDTQYF. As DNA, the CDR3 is TGTGCCAGCAGCGAAATTAGCGGGGGGGGCACAGATACGCAGTATTTT.

CDR3 residues: CATAPGGGLAHNEQFF. In nucleotides, the CDR3 is TGTGCCACCGCCCCGGGTGGAGGACTAGCTCACAATGAGCAGTTCTTC. This chain connects TRBV15 to TRBJ2-1; 8 bases align to TRBD2. V trimming: 8 bases; J trimming: 5 bases; junction bases outside the gene matches: 14. CDR1 and CDR2 (germline): LNHNV, YYDKDF (reference sequence). This CDR3 spans 16 amino acids.

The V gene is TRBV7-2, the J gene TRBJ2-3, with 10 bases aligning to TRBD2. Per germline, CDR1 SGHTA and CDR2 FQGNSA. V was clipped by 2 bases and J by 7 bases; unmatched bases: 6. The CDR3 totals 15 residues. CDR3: CASSLRTSGINTQYF. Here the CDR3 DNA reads TGTGCCAGCAGCTTAAGGACTAGCGGTATTAATACGCAGTATTTT.

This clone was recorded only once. CDR3 region: CACSPGLALNEQFF. DNA for the CDR3: TGTGCCTGCTCCCCAGGACTAGCTCTTAATGAGCAGTTCTTC. The J gene is TRBJ2-1, the V gene TRBV30, with 8 bases matching TRBD2. The CDR3 has 14 amino acids. CDR1 is GTSNPN, CDR2 SVGIG, per germline (reference sequence). With V trimmed by 6 bases and J by 7 bases, 11 bases remained unmatched.

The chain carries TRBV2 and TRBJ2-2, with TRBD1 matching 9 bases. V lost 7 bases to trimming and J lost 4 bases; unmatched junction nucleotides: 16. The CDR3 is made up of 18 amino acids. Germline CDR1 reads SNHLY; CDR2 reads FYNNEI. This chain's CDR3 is CASTPGTGTLISTGELFF. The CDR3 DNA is TGTGCCAGCACTCCCGGGACAGGGACATTAATTAGCACCGGGGAGCTGTTTTTT.

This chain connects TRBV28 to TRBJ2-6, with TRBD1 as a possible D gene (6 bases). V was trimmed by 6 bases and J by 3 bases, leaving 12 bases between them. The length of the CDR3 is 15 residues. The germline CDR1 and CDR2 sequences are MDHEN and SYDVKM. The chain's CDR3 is CASSTRQVGANVLTF. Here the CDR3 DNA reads TGTGCCAGCAGCACGAGACAGGTTGGGGCCAACGTCCTGACTTTC.

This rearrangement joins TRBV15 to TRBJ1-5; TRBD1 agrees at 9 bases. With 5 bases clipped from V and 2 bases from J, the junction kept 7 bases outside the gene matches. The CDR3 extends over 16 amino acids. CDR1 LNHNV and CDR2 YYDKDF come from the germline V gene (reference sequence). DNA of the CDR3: TGTGCCACCAGCCGACAGGGGGGAAAGGGCAATCAGCCCCAGCATTTT. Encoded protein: CATSRQGGKGNQPQHF.

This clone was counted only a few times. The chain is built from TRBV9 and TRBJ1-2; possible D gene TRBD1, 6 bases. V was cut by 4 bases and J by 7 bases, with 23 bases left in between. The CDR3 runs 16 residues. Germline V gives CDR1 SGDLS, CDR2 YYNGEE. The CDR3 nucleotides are TGTGCCAGCAGCCCAGAGGCAGGGGTGGGATACGGTGGCTACACCTTC. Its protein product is CASSPEAGVGYGGYTF.

CDR3 coding DNA: TGTGCCAGCAGAGGGACTGTGCAGAACACTGAAGCTTTCTTT. As protein: CASRGTVQNTEAFF. The chain is built from TRBV7-9 and TRBJ1-1, with D tentatively TRBD1 (5 bases). CDR1 SEHNR and CDR2 FQNEAQ come from the germline V gene (reference sequence). This CDR3 spans 14 amino acids. The V and J ends lost 6 bases and 1 base respectively, with 12 bases between them.

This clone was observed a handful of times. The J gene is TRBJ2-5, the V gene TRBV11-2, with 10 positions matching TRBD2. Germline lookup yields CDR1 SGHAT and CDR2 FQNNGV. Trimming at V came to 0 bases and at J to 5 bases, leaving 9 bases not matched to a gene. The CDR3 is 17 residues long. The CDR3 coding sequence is TGTGCCAGCAGCTTAGAACGAGCGGGAGGGCCTTCGGAGACCCAGTACTTC. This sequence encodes CASSLERAGGPSETQYF.

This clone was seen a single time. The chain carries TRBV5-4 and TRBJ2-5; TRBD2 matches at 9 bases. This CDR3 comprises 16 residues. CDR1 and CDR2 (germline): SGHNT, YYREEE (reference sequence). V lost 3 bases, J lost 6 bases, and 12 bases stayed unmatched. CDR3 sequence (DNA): TGTGCCAGCAGCTACTTTAGCGGGGGTCCCCAGAAGACCCAGTACTTC. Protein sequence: CASSYFSGGPQKTQYF.

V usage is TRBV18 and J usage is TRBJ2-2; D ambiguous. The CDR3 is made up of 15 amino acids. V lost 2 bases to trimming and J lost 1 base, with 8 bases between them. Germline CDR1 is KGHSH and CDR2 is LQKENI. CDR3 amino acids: CASSPDIRNTGELFF. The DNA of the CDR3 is TGTGCCAGCTCACCAGACATTCGGAACACCGGGGAGCTGTTTTTT.